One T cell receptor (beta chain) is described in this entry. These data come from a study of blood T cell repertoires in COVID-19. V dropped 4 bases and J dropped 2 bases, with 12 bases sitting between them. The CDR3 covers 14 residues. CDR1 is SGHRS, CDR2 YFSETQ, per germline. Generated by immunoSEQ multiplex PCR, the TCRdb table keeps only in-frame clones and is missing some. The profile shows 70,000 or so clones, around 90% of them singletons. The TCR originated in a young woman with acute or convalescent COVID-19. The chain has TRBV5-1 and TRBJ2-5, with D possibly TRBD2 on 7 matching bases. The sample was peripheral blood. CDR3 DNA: TGCGCCAGCAGCAGCCGGGGGGCTCAAGAGACCCAGTACTTC. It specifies CASSSRGAQETQYF.